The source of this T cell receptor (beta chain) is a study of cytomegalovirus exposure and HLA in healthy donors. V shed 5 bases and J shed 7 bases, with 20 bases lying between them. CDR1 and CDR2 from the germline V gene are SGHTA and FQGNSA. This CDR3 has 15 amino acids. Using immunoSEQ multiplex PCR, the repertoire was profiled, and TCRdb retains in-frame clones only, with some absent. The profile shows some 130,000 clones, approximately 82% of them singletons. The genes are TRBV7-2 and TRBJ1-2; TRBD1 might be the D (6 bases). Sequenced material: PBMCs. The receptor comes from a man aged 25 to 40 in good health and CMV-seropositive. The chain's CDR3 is CASSPSPGVKVGYTF. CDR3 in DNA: TGTGCCAGCAGCCCTAGCCCAGGGGTAAAAGTTGGCTACACCTTC.